These T cell receptor beta chains were read from a single sample in a study of metastatic and nonmetastatic thyroid tumors. Via MiXCR, TCRdb re-called the PCR reads. Found here are tens of thousands of clones, over 9.5% of them singletons; the top ten hold 10% to 12%. The source material was blood. Every receptor here comes from a female donor with papillary thyroid cancer or a benign thyroid nodule (not recorded which). Some clones in this sample may be carry-over from other donors' samples. CDR3s include the opening cysteine and the closing phenylalanine or tryptophan. The order of the fields is CDR3 length, D gene, clone size, J gene, V gene, CDR3 protein, CDR3 DNA. D genes are given only for firm matches. Not every row has a clone size; where given, it reads once, few, many or a size class.

13 NA NA TRBJ2-1 TRBV6-2/TRBV6-3 CASSNDHYNEQFF TGTGCCAGCAGCAATGACCACTACAATGAGCAGTTCTTC
14 TRBD1 many TRBJ1-4 TRBV7-9 CASSSGQGREKLFF TGTGCCAGCAGCTCCGGACAGGGACGAGAAAAACTGTTTTTT
14 NA NA TRBJ2-3 TRBV27 CASSLLQSTDTQYF TGTGCCAGCAGTTTGCTACAGTCCACAGATACGCAGTATTTT
16 TRBD1 many TRBJ2-4 TRBV19 CASSIGQALAKNIQYF TGTGCCAGTAGTATTGGACAGGCACTAGCCAAAAACATTCAGTACTTC
18 TRBD2 many TRBJ2-2 TRBV6-2/TRBV6-3 CASSYSGLAGGSSGELFF TGTGCCAGCAGTTACTCGGGACTAGCGGGAGGTAGCTCCGGGGAGCTGTTTTTT
15 NA NA TRBJ2-7 TRBV11-2 CASSPTSTHSYEQYF TGTGCCAGCAGCCCCACTAGCACACATTCCTACGAGCAGTACTTC
16 TRBD2 many TRBJ2-5 TRBV28 CASSLSGGPTGGFVYF TGTGCCAGCAGTTTATCGGGGGGGCCGACGGGGGGATTTGTGTACTTC
14 NA many TRBJ1-2 TRBV4-1 CASSPPGGHYGYTF TGCGCCAGCAGCCCCCCCGGCGGGCACTATGGCTACACCTTC
13 NA many TRBJ1-6 TRBV27 CASSLERNSPLHF TGTGCCAGTAGCCTCGAGCGGAATTCACCCCTCCACTTT
16 NA few TRBJ2-7 TRBV6-2/TRBV6-3 CASSLSTLVGTYEQYF TGTGCCAGCAGTTTGTCGACCCTAGTCGGGACCTACGAGCAGTACTTC
14 TRBD2 many TRBJ2-1 TRBV2 CASIPTSPYNEQFF TGTGCCAGCATCCCGACTAGCCCCTACAATGAGCAGTTCTTC
19 TRBD2 many TRBJ2-3 TRBV7-2 CASSLVASGGRTFTDTQYF TGTGCCAGCAGCTTAGTCGCTAGCGGGGGACGGACGTTCACAGATACGCAGTATTTT
16 TRBD1 many TRBJ2-3 TRBV20-1 CSARAEVGQGTDTQYF TGCAGTGCTAGAGCCGAGGTGGGACAGGGCACAGATACGCAGTATTTT
16 TRBD2 many TRBJ2-7 TRBV24-1 CATSDFGTSGTYEQYF TGTGCCACCAGTGATTTCGGGACTAGCGGGACTTACGAGCAGTACTTC
14 TRBD1 NA TRBJ2-7 TRBV20-1 CSGTAGQGSYEQYF TGCAGTGGCACGGCGGGACAGGGCTCCTACGAGCAGTACTTC
13 NA many TRBJ2-5 TRBV20-1 CSARSETEETQYF TGCAGTGCTAGATCGGAGACTGAAGAGACCCAGTACTTC
17 NA NA TRBJ2-6 TRBV20-1 CSARDRGAASGANFLTF TGCAGTGCTAGAGATCGTGGGGCTGCGTCCGGGGCCAACTTCCTGACTTTC
19 TRBD2 many TRBJ2-7 TRBV3-1 CASSQGVVGLAGGPYEQYF TGTGCCAGCAGCCAAGGGGTAGTGGGGTTAGCGGGAGGGCCGTACGAGCAGTACTTC
13 NA many TRBJ2-1 TRBV5-8 CASSGISRGEQFF TGTGCCAGCAGCGGAATCTCCCGGGGGGAGCAGTTCTTC
14 NA many TRBJ2-7 TRBV5-4 CASSLGQGSYEQYF TGTGCCAGCAGCTTGGGGCAGGGGAGCTACGAGCAGTACTTC
14 NA many TRBJ1-1 TRBV6-1 CASSELGRGTEAFF TGTGCCAGCAGTGAACTGGGTCGGGGCACTGAAGCTTTCTTT
13 NA NA TRBJ1-2 TRBV7-9 CASSLGTAYGYTF TGTGCCAGCAGCCTTGGGACGGCCTATGGCTACACCTTC